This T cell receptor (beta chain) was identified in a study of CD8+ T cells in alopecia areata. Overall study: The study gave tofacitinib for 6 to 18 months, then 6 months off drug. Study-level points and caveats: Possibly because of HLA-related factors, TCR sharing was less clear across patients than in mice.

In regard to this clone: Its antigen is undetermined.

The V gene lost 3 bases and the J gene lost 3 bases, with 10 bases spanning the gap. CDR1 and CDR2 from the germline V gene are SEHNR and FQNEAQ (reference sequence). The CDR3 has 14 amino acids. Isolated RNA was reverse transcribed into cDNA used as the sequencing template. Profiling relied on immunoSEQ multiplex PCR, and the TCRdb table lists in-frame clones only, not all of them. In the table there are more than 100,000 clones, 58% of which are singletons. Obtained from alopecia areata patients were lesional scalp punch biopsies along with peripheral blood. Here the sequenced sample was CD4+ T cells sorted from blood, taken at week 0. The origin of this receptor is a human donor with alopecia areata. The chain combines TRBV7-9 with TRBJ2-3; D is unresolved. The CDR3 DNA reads TGTGCCAGCAGCTTTGCCGAGGTAACAGATACGCAGTATTTT. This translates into CASSFAEVTDTQYF.